This T cell receptor beta chain was observed in a study of blood T cell repertoires in COVID-19. CDR3 length: 15 residues. Germline lookup yields CDR1 SGHTA and CDR2 FQGNSA. The ends lost 0 bases at V and 14 bases at J; junction bases unmatched: 10. Libraries were prepared by immunoSEQ multiplex PCR; TCRdb keeps only in-frame clonotypes and omits some of them. The table lists 200,000 to 250,000 clones, around 86% of them singletons, with 3.5% to 4.5% in the top ten. Categorization into cohorts depended on clinical history that participants reported. Sequenced sample: PBMCs or T cells enriched from blood (not recorded which). The rearrangement joins TRBV7-2 to TRBJ1-6; 7 nucleotides line up with TRBD1. This receptor was obtained from a woman between 35 and 50 years old with acute COVID-19. In DNA form, the CDR3 reads TGTGCCAGCAGCTTAGCACGCCAGGGGGTCCAGACCCTCCACTTT. Encoded protein: CASSLARQGVQTLHF.